The clone carrying this T cell receptor (beta chain) was found many times. The antigen remains undetermined. Amplified TCR beta CDR3 regions were obtained using RNA transcripts as template. HTBI primers were employed in first-round RT-PCR, then a second-round multiplex PCR followed. TCRdb independently ran MiXCR on the multiplex PCR reads; one entry per CDR3 protein. The sample holds around 1,200,000 distinct CDR3 sequences, about 40% seen once. This entry is derived from a study of Graves' ophthalmopathy and Graves' hyperthyroidism. Study results and caveats: Among expanded thyroid clonotypes above 0.001 frequency, most also occurred in blood.

This TCR was recovered from an adult man with Graves' hyperthyroidism. The sample consisted of peripheral blood or thyroid tissue (not recorded which).

CDR3 bases: TGTGCCACCAGGCCTAGGGGATCACCCCTCCACTTT. It encodes CATRPRGSPLHF. V is TRBV19 and J is TRBJ1-6; D is perhaps TRBD1 (5 bases). Germline V lookup: CDR1 LNHDA, CDR2 SQIVND (reference sequence). Deletions cut 10 bases from V and 10 bases from J, with 14 bases between. The CDR3 contains 12 residues.